The 21 T cell receptor beta chains below all came from one sample that was sequenced in a study of blood T cell repertoires in COVID-19 (dated by TCRdb to the early 2020s). The library was made by the immunoSEQ multiplex PCR assay. Held by TCRdb, this immuneACCESS table contains in-frame sequences only and omits some clones. Under half of the omission traces to an unresolved V gene where checked; the cause of the rest is unknown. The sample records 45,000 to 60,000 clones, approximately 78% of which are singletons. About 5% of the sample belongs to the ten largest clones. Sequenced material: PBMCs or T cells enriched from blood (not recorded which). The receptors shown here come from a woman between 50 and 59 years old with acute COVID-19.

CDR3 bases: TGTGCCAGCAGTCCTCTAGCGGGGGGGCCGAATGAGCAGTTCTTC. Protein: CASSPLAGGPNEQFF. V usage is TRBV11-2 and J usage is TRBJ2-1; 12 nucleotides match TRBD2. The CDR3 is 15 residues long. V lost 6 bases, J lost 7 bases, and 7 bases stayed unmatched. Germline-derived CDR1 and CDR2 are SGHAT and FQNNGV.

The rearrangement links TRBV5-8 to TRBJ1-1; tentative D call: TRBD1 (6 bases). The CDR3 consists of 15 residues. V was shortened by 0 bases and J by 5 bases, with 14 bases between the two germline ends. Germline values: CDR1 SGHTS, CDR2 YDEGEE. The CDR3 sequence is CASSLVLGGRTEAFF. The CDR3 coding sequence is TGTGCCAGCAGCTTGGTCTTAGGGGGACGTACTGAAGCTTTCTTT.

The rearrangement joins TRBV28 to TRBJ2-3; TRBD2 might be the D (7 bases). The CDR3 is made up of 17 amino acids. V dropped 5 bases and J dropped 3 bases, with 21 bases sitting between them. Germline-derived CDR1 and CDR2 are MDHEN and SYDVKM. CDR3: CASSPQGSGDLTDTQYF. CDR3 bases: TGTGCCAGCAGTCCCCAGGGGAGCGGGGATTTGACAGATACGCAGTATTTT.

This chain uses TRBV6-5 with TRBJ1-4; the match to TRBD1 covers 7 bases. With V trimmed by 8 bases and J by 8 bases, 8 bases remained unmatched. In germline, CDR1 is MNHEY, CDR2 SVGAGI. CDR3 length: 13 residues. The CDR3 here is CASGGQRGEKLFF. The CDR3 DNA is TGTGCCAGCGGGGGACAGCGAGGCGAAAAACTGTTTTTT.

The chain has TRBV6-1 and TRBJ2-7, with TRBD1 matching over 8 bases. This CDR3 contains 14 residues. V lost 6 bases to trimming and J lost 3 bases; unmatched junction nucleotides: 7. Germline-derived CDR1 and CDR2 are MNHNS and SASEGT. In nucleotides, the CDR3 is TGTGCCAGCAGCCCCTCAGGACAGGGCTACGAGCAGTACTTC. This translates into CASSPSGQGYEQYF.

With respect to this clone: At one end the junction does not follow the germline gene, possibly because of a read error. The chain recombines TRBV18 with TRBJ2-3, with TRBD2 matching 7 bases. This CDR3 comprises 12 residues. Germline V gene data show CDR1 as KGHSH and CDR2 as LQKENI. The CDR3 region has the DNA TGTGCCACCGCGACTAGCACTGATACGCAGTATTTT. Translating gives CATATSTDTQYF.

This chain links TRBV10-1 with TRBJ2-1; no clear D gene. Between the trimmed V and J ends, which lost 3 bases and 2 bases, there was a span of 5 bases. Per germline, CDR1 WNHNN and CDR2 SYGVQD (reference sequence). This CDR3 comprises 13 residues. In DNA, the CDR3 is TGCGCCAGCAGTGACCGGGCCTACAATGAGCAGTTCTTC. It codes for CASSDRAYNEQFF.

The rearrangement uses TRBV7-9 and TRBJ2-2; 8 bases align to TRBD1. The CDR3 length is 14 residues. Germline V lookup: CDR1 SEHNR, CDR2 FQNEAQ (reference sequence). V lost 8 bases, J lost 6 bases, and 8 bases stayed unmatched. CDR3 amino acids: CASVDRGLSGELFF. The DNA for the CDR3 is TGTGCCAGCGTCGACAGGGGATTATCCGGGGAGCTGTTTTTT.

In DNA form, the CDR3 reads TGTGCCACCAGCAGGGACAGGGGCGACTATGGCTACACCTTC. Residues: CATSRDRGDYGYTF. The chain has TRBV15 and TRBJ1-2; 9 bases are a match to TRBD1. Germline V lookup: CDR1 LNHNV, CDR2 YYDKDF (reference sequence). The junction had 2 bases not matched to a gene; V was cut back by 3 bases and J by 3 bases. This CDR3 is 14 amino acids long.

There are a few counts of this clone. The chain couples TRBV9 to TRBJ1-5; D remains unclear. V gave up 2 bases and J gave up 3 bases, with 12 bases separating them. This CDR3 is 15 amino acids long. Germline V lookup: CDR1 SGDLS, CDR2 YYNGEE. Here the CDR3 DNA reads TGTGCCAGCAGCGTCACAAGTGGTCTCAATCAGCCCCAGCATTTT. As protein: CASSVTSGLNQPQHF.

The chain links TRBV2 to TRBJ1-1; 8 bases fit TRBD1. This CDR3 spans 16 amino acids. Germline CDR1 is SNHLY and CDR2 is FYNNEI. J gave up 3 bases and V 6 bases, and 12 bases lay outside the gene matches. CDR3 amino acids: CASRKPPGQEDTEAFF. CDR3 in DNA: TGTGCCAGCAGAAAACCCCCGGGACAGGAGGACACTGAAGCTTTCTTT.

The chain is built from TRBV6-4 and TRBJ2-3, with D unresolved. The germline CDR1 and CDR2 sequences are MRHNA and SNTAGT. The CDR3 totals 14 residues. V gave up 2 bases and J gave up 6 bases, with 12 bases separating them. CDR3 residues: CASSDGDSTDTQYF. In DNA, the CDR3 is TGTGCCAGCAGTGACGGAGACTCCACGGATACGCAGTATTTT.

The chain links TRBV7-8 to TRBJ1-5; 8 bases fit TRBD1. V was pared by 5 bases and J by 6 bases, with 15 bases of the junction left unmatched. Germline CDR1 and CDR2: SGHVS and FQNEAQ. The CDR3 is 17 residues long. CDR3 in amino acids: CASSQDPRGPKGQPQHF. The CDR3 bases are TGTGCCAGCAGCCAAGACCCCAGGGGGCCGAAGGGTCAGCCCCAGCATTTT.

Only a few counts were recorded for this clone. This CDR3 reads CASTGQGPSRPQHF. In DNA form, the CDR3 reads TGTGCCAGCACGGGACAGGGGCCTTCCCGGCCCCAGCATTTT. The chain carries TRBV21-1 and TRBJ1-5; the table assigns TRBD1, which was not confirmed against the DNA. TRBV21-1 is shown as a pseudogene. The CDR3 runs 14 residues.

This clone was detected once. The chain is built from TRBV10-2 and TRBJ2-7; 8 bases fit TRBD2. Germline CDR1 WSHSY, CDR2 SAAADI. Trimming cost V 7 bases and J 0 bases; bases outside gene matches: 5. CDR3 length: 14 amino acids. The CDR3 region has the DNA TGCGCCAGCAATGGACTAGCCGACTCCTACGAGCAGTACTTC. Its translation is CASNGLADSYEQYF.

CDR3 loop: CASSLLVEQYF. The CDR3 DNA reads as TGTGCCAGCAGCCTCCTCGTGGAGCAGTACTTC. V is TRBV5-6 and J is TRBJ2-7; D is uncertain. V lost 4 bases and J 7 bases, leaving 9 bases between the germline ends. In germline, CDR1 is SGHDT, CDR2 YYEEEE. There are 11 residues in the CDR3.

The V gene is TRBV5-5, the J gene TRBJ1-3, with 8 positions matching TRBD1. CDR3 length: 14 amino acids. V was pared by 2 bases and J by 3 bases, with 1 base of the junction left unmatched. Germline V CDR1 and CDR2: SGHKS, YYEKEE (reference sequence). CDR3 amino acids: CASSLQGDGNTIYF. The CDR3 DNA reads as TGTGCCAGCAGCTTACAGGGGGATGGAAACACCATATATTTT.

V and J are TRBV5-1 and TRBJ2-5; perhaps TRBD1 as D (6 bases). The CDR3 extends over 13 amino acids. Deletions cut 2 bases from V and 4 bases from J, with 9 bases between. Germline lookup yields CDR1 SGHRS and CDR2 YFSETQ. The CDR3 is CASSLQGGETQYF. The CDR3 nucleotides are TGCGCCAGCAGCTTACAGGGTGGAGAGACCCAGTACTTC.

This sequence joins TRBV30 and TRBJ1-5, with TRBD1 as a possible D gene (6 bases). Germline assignment: CDR1 GTSNPN and CDR2 SVGIG (reference sequence). V was shortened by 3 bases and J by 3 bases, with 12 bases between the two germline ends. The CDR3 runs 14 residues. The CDR3 is CAWSLTGFNQPQHF. CDR3 nucleotide sequence: TGTGCCTGGAGCTTGACAGGATTCAATCAGCCCCAGCATTTT.

This clone appeared once. The rearrangement links TRBV12-3 or TRBV12-4 to TRBJ2-3; D is uncertain. Trimming removed 8 bases from V and 3 bases from J, with 12 bases in between. The CDR3 spans 13 residues. The CDR3 region is CASSLARTDTQYF. Here the CDR3 DNA reads TGTGCCAGCTCGCTGGCTAGAACAGATACGCAGTATTTT.

The CDR3 DNA sequence: TGTGCCAGTGGCACAGGGCGTATAACTAATGAAAAACTGTTTTTT. Translation: CASGTGRITNEKLFF. The V call is TRBV19, the J call TRBJ1-4, with D possibly TRBD1 on 6 matching bases. V was clipped by 8 bases and J by 1 base, with 14 bases between them. The CDR3 totals 15 residues. Looked up from germline, CDR1 is LNHDA and CDR2 is SQIVND (reference sequence).